This TCR beta chain was sequenced for a study of cytomegalovirus exposure and HLA in healthy donors. General observations from the study: In a later analysis, specific HLA alleles were associated with approximately 17,000 TCR beta sequences at a 0.05 false discovery rate. Because they were indistinguishable, some V segments, including TRBV6-2 and TRBV6-3, were excluded. The classifier, whose performance was assessed in both the original and validation cohorts, reportedly diagnosed cytomegalovirus status with high specificity and sensitivity.

Unrecorded immune exposure was likely among donors, who were nominally healthy when sampled. In germline, CDR1 is MNHNS, CDR2 SASEGT. Trimming removed 6 bases from V and 10 bases from J, with 12 bases in between. This CDR3 is built from 12 residues. 60 Vbeta and 13 Jbeta primers were used in PCR. Generated by immunoSEQ multiplex PCR, the TCRdb table keeps only in-frame clones and is missing some. The sample lists 150,000 to 200,000 clones; around 75% were seen once. With regard to this clone: Its antigen remains unidentified.

The sequence was obtained from a man younger than 30 in good health and CMV-seropositive. V and J are TRBV6-1 and TRBJ1-4, with D hard to call. Sequencing input: PBMCs. CDR3 DNA: TGTGCCAGCAGCGAAATTCTCGGAAAACTGTTTTTT. Its protein is CASSEILGKLFF.